The 27 T cell receptor beta chains below come from one sample, sequenced in a study of cytomegalovirus exposure and HLA in healthy donors. 13 Jbeta primers and 60 Vbeta primers were used for the PCR. The protocol was immunoSEQ multiplex PCR, while the TCRdb copy is restricted to in-frame clones and leaves out a portion. The repertoire holds approximately 200,000 clones, with about four fifths as singletons. Sequenced: PBMCs. All receptors come from a girl aged 5-17 years in good health and CMV-seropositive.

The J gene is TRBJ2-4, the V gene TRBV4-2; 9 positions match TRBD1. Germline lookup yields CDR1 LGHNA and CDR2 YNFKEQ. The V and J ends lost 0 bases and 3 bases, in that order; junction bases with no gene match: 12. The CDR3 extends over 19 amino acids. CDR3 amino acids: CASSQDPIRDRVGKNIQYF. The CDR3 DNA follows: TGTGCCAGCAGCCAAGACCCAATCCGGGACAGGGTAGGCAAAAACATTCAGTACTTC.

This chain joins TRBV4-3 and TRBJ2-2; 11 bases line up with TRBD2. There are 20 residues in the CDR3. CDR1 is LGHNA and CDR2 is YSLEER in the germline V gene. V trimming: 0 bases; J trimming: 0 bases; junction bases outside the gene matches: 9. CDR3 nucleotides: TGCGCCAGCAGCCAAGATCCAACTAGCGGGGGTCCAACGAACACCGGGGAGCTGTTTTTT. Its protein is CASSQDPTSGGPTNTGELFF.

V usage is TRBV7-9 and J usage is TRBJ1-2; no clear D. The V end was cut by 1 base, the J end by 2 bases, with 8 bases between. The V gene's germline CDR1 is SEHNR and CDR2 FQNEAQ (reference sequence). CDR3 length: 14 amino acids. The CDR3 loop reads CASSLEGGNYGYTF. CDR3 nucleotide sequence: TGTGCCAGCAGCTTAGAGGGAGGGAACTATGGCTACACCTTC.

This rearrangement joins TRBV29-1 to TRBJ1-5; 10 positions match TRBD1. Germline V CDR1 and CDR2: SQVTM, ANQGSEA. The CDR3 covers 13 residues. V dropped 6 bases and J dropped 6; count of bases not matched to a gene: 5. CDR3 sequence reads: CSVTGGGGQPQHF. The CDR3 bases are TGCAGCGTGACAGGGGGCGGGGGTCAGCCCCAGCATTTT.

The CDR3 protein is CASSSRGTEAFF. In nucleotides, the CDR3 is TGTGCCAGTAGTTCCCGGGGCACTGAAGCTTTCTTT. V and J are TRBV19 and TRBJ1-1; D not certain. The V and J ends lost 5 bases and 4 bases respectively, with 8 bases between them. Germline loops: CDR1 LNHDA, CDR2 SQIVND (reference sequence). The CDR3 covers 12 residues. Supplemented by reference TRBV19 and TRBJ1-1, the full variable domain reads DGGITQSPKYLFRKEGQNVTLSCEQNLNHDAMYWYRQDPGQGLRLIYYSQIVNDFQKGDIAEGYSVSREKKESFPLTVTSAQKNPTAFYLCASSSRGTEAFFGQGTRLTVV.

The CDR3, as DNA: TGTGCCATCGCCCCCACAGGGGTCGGAACCGGGGAGCTGTTTTTT. Amino acid sequence: CAIAPTGVGTGELFF. The chain couples TRBV10-3 to TRBJ2-2; 7 positions match TRBD1. V was pared by 8 bases and J by 5 bases, with 11 bases of the junction left unmatched. The CDR3 totals 15 residues. Germline V gene lookup returns CDR1 ENHRY and CDR2 SYGVKD.

This clone was seen just once. This rearrangement joins TRBV6-4 to TRBJ2-1; TRBD2 aligns across 8 bases. The CDR3 covers 16 residues. From germline, CDR1 is MRHNA and CDR2 SNTAGT. Trimming removed 2 bases from V and 6 bases from J; junction bases left unmatched: 9. In DNA, the CDR3 is TGTGCCAGCAGTGACCCCTGCGGGGGGTTATGCAATGAGCAGTTCTTC. It specifies CASSDPCGGLCNEQFF.

The chain links TRBV4-3 to TRBJ2-2, with TRBD2 matching 13 bases. CDR3 length: 17 residues. Trimming at V came to 1 base and at J to 5 bases, leaving 4 bases not matched to a gene. CDR1 is LGHNA and CDR2 is YSLEER in the germline V gene. The CDR3 coding sequence is TGCGCCAGCAGCCAAGGACTAGCGGGGGGACAGACCGGGGAGCTGTTTTTT. Its protein product is CASSQGLAGGQTGELFF.

The chain couples TRBV2 to TRBJ2-7, with 7 nucleotides matching TRBD1. J was trimmed by 4 bases and V by 9 bases; bases with no gene match: 12. This CDR3 contains 14 residues. Germline-derived CDR1 and CDR2 are SNHLY and FYNNEI. The CDR3 bases are TGTGCCAGTCGGCCGGGACAGCTGACTTACGAGCAGTACTTC. Encoded protein: CASRPGQLTYEQYF.

CDR3 protein: CASSPTGTGVEQYF. CDR3 sequence (DNA): TGTGCCAGCAGCCCTACCGGGACAGGGGTCGAGCAGTACTTC. The chain recombines TRBV6-5 with TRBJ2-7; 10 nucleotides align to TRBD1. The CDR3 runs 14 residues. CDR1 and CDR2 (germline): MNHEY, SVGAGI. V lost 6 bases and J lost 6; bases outside the gene matches: 8.

The DNA for the CDR3 is TGTGCCAGCAGTAAAACAGGGGCCGGGACAGAGACCCAGTACTTC. It is translated as CASSKTGAGTETQYF. The chain uses TRBV25-1 and TRBJ2-5; 7 positions match TRBD1. Trimming took 5 bases from V and 4 from J; bases not matched to a gene: 10. This CDR3 has 15 amino acids. CDR1 MGHDK and CDR2 SYGVNS come from the germline V gene. Complete variable domain (other parts from reference TRBV25-1 and TRBJ2-5): EADIYQTPRYLVIGTGKKITLECSQTMGHDKMYWYQQDPGMELHLIHYSYGVNSTEKGDLSSESTVSRIRTEHFPLTLESARPSHTSQYLCASSKTGAGTETQYFGPGTRLLVL.

This clone was detected a few times. V is TRBV7-6 and J is TRBJ1-6; tentatively, D is TRBD1 (5 bases). The V and J ends lost 0 bases and 0 bases respectively, with 9 bases between them. The CDR3 sequence is 17 residues long. CDR1 and CDR2 from the germline V gene are SGHVS and FNYEAQ. CDR3 coding DNA: TGTGCCAGCAGCTTAGCGCTCGGGGGCTCCTATAATTCACCCCTCCACTTT. Translated, it gives CASSLALGGSYNSPLHF.

This clone qualifies as medium-sized. This rearrangement joins TRBV2 to TRBJ2-2, with 10 positions matching TRBD1. The CDR3 totals 15 residues. Germline CDR1 is SNHLY and CDR2 is FYNNEI. Germline trimming cut 6 bases from V and 7 bases from J; bases unmatched to any gene: 8. The CDR3 here is CASRPGTGVGGELFF. The DNA of the CDR3 is TGTGCCAGCAGGCCCGGGACAGGGGTCGGCGGGGAGCTGTTTTTT. The whole variable domain, remainder taken from reference TRBV2 and TRBJ2-2, is EPEVTQTPSHQVTQMGQEVILRCVPISNHLYFYWYRQILGQKVEFLVSFYNNEISEKSEIFDDQFSVERPDGSNFTLKIRSTKLEDSAMYFCASRPGTGVGGELFFGEGSRLTVL.

The chain uses TRBV27 and TRBJ2-1; no clear D. V lost 2 bases and J 3 bases, leaving 5 bases between the germline ends. Germline V gene sequence: CDR1 MNHEY, CDR2 SMNVEV (reference sequence). The CDR3 has 13 amino acids. The CDR3: CASSLGHYNEQFF. The CDR3 DNA sequence: TGTGCCAGCAGTTTAGGCCACTACAATGAGCAGTTCTTC.

V gene TRBV5-1 combines with J gene TRBJ2-7; D perhaps matches TRBD1 (6 bases). CDR3 length: 14 amino acids. Germline assignment: CDR1 SGHRS and CDR2 YFSETQ. Trimming cost V 3 bases and J 2 bases, with 12 bases left between them. CDR3 bases: TGCGCCAGCAGCTCGGACAGTTTTACCTACGAGCAGTACTTC. This sequence encodes CASSSDSFTYEQYF.

The V and J genes are TRBV4-1 and TRBJ1-2; 9 nucleotides line up with TRBD1. Germline assignment: CDR1 MGHRA and CDR2 YSYEKL. Trimming took 4 bases from V and 0 from J; bases not matched to a gene: 3. The CDR3 consists of 15 residues. CDR3 sequence (DNA): TGCGCCAGCAGCCGGGACAGGGACCCTAACTATGGCTACACCTTC. Translated, it gives CASSRDRDPNYGYTF.

The chain has TRBV4-3 and TRBJ1-2, with 8 bases aligning to TRBD1. Trimming cost V 4 bases and J 3 bases; bases outside gene matches: 13. This CDR3 is built from 17 residues. Germline V lookup: CDR1 LGHNA, CDR2 YSLEER. The CDR3 sequence: CASSPSHAGGPYYGYTF. CDR3 in DNA: TGCGCCAGCAGCCCATCCCACGCAGGGGGCCCCTACTATGGCTACACCTTC.

This clone appeared a few times. The chain uses TRBV5-8 and TRBJ2-7; D is perhaps TRBD1 (5 bases). V was cut by 3 bases and J by 2 bases, with 9 bases left in between. The germline V gene has CDR1 SGHTS and CDR2 YDEGEE. The CDR3 covers 13 residues. CDR3 in DNA: TGTGCCAGCAGCTCGACAGATACCTACGAGCAGTACTTC. Translation: CASSSTDTYEQYF.

The genes are TRBV19 and TRBJ1-5; D is unresolved. This CDR3 region has 13 residues. The germline CDR1 and CDR2 sequences are LNHDA and SQIVND (reference sequence). V gave up 7 bases and J gave up 3 bases, with 10 bases separating them. In DNA form, the CDR3 reads TGTGCCAGTATTTCCCACATCAATCAGCCCCAGCATTTT. Translation gives CASISHINQPQHF.

The chain employs TRBV6-5 and TRBJ1-1; D is perhaps TRBD1 (6 bases). The ends were cut back, 2 bases at V and 4 bases at J, with 17 bases in the middle. CDR3 length: 16 residues. Germline lookup yields CDR1 MNHEY and CDR2 SVGAGI. The CDR3 reads CASSYGTTGLLTEAFF. In DNA form, the CDR3 reads TGTGCCAGCAGTTACGGGACCACAGGGCTCCTCACTGAAGCTTTCTTT.

This clone was counted at least ten times. The chain joins TRBV6-1 to TRBJ2-3, with a weak D call TRBD2 (6 bases). The germline V gene encodes CDR1 MNHNS and CDR2 SASEGT. V was shortened by 1 base and J by 2 bases, with 10 bases between the two germline ends. The CDR3 has 15 residues. The CDR3 protein is CASSEGGAHTDTQYF. CDR3 sequence (DNA): TGTGCCAGCAGTGAAGGCGGGGCCCACACAGATACGCAGTATTTT.

J is TRBJ1-2 and V is TRBV4-3; a weak D match, TRBD1 (5 bases). The CDR3 contains 14 residues. Germline CDR1 is LGHNA and CDR2 is YSLEER. V gave up 0 bases and J gave up 4 bases, with 9 bases separating them. In DNA, the CDR3 is TGCGCCAGCAGCCAAGACAGGGCAGTCTATGGCTACACCTTC. Translation gives CASSQDRAVYGYTF.

V is TRBV4-2 and J is TRBJ2-7; a weak D match, TRBD2 (5 bases). In germline, CDR1 is LGHNA, CDR2 YNFKEQ. V was cut by 0 bases and J by 12 bases, with 15 bases left in between. This CDR3 is built from 13 residues. This chain's CDR3 is CASSQEEGRARYF. DNA for the CDR3: TGTGCCAGCAGCCAAGAAGAGGGCCGAGCAAGGTACTTC.

DNA of the CDR3: TGTGCCAGCAGCCCGGAGACAGACTCCTACGAGCAGTACTTC. Translation gives CASSPETDSYEQYF. This chain links TRBV11-3 with TRBJ2-7; D is possibly TRBD1 (5 bases). The CDR3 contains 14 residues. The V end was cut by 5 bases, the J end by 0 bases, with 11 bases between. CDR1 and CDR2 (germline): SGHNT, YENEEA.

The rearrangement joins TRBV6-5 to TRBJ2-3, with D tentatively TRBD2 (6 bases). V shed 2 bases and J shed 5 bases, with 11 bases lying between them. Germline CDR1 reads MNHEY; CDR2 reads SVGAGI. The CDR3 runs to 14 residues. The CDR3 loop reads CASSYRVSGDTQYF. The CDR3 region has the DNA TGTGCCAGCAGTTACAGGGTTAGCGGAGATACGCAGTATTTT.

This chain joins TRBV4-1 and TRBJ2-1, with D perhaps matching TRBD1 (7 bases). Germline loops: CDR1 MGHRA, CDR2 YSYEKL. V gave up 0 bases and J gave up 8 bases, with 17 bases separating them. There are 16 residues in the CDR3. The CDR3 region has the DNA TGCGCCAGCAGCCAAGATCGGGGGACAGCAGTCGATGAGCAGTTCTTC. Its protein product is CASSQDRGTAVDEQFF.

Regarding this clone: At one end the junction does not follow the germline gene, possibly because of a read error. This sequence joins TRBV10-2 and TRBJ2-1, with a weak D call TRBD1 (7 bases). Germline V gives CDR1 WSHSY, CDR2 SAAADI. The CDR3 has 13 amino acids. DNA for the CDR3: TGCGCCAGCCAGGGGAAAGCAGGGGGGCAATGGCTCTTC. Protein: CASQGKAGGQWLF.